The source of this T cell receptor (beta chain) is a study of CD8+ T cells in alopecia areata. Turning to the study itself: Treated individuals took tofacitinib by mouth, 5 to 10 mg twice daily.

Study-wide results and caveats: Clonality was higher in lesional than normal scalp, especially in alopecia totalis/universalis.

A note on this clone: Antigen: not known.

Treatment specified: oral pan-JAK inhibitor, 5-10 mg twice daily. Extraction and reverse transcription of RNA yielded cDNA as the sequencing template. Method: immunoSEQ multiplex PCR; TCRdb's copy keeps in-frame clones and lacks some. Altogether 110,000 to 150,000 clones are present, 86% being singletons, with the ten largest covering about 12%. This specimen was CD8+ T cells sorted from blood, taken at week 4, from a patient treated with tofacitinib. This clonotype originated in a human donor with alopecia areata.

The CDR3 protein is CASTDYSGNTIYF. The DNA of the CDR3 is TGTGCCAGCACCGACTACTCTGGAAACACCATATATTTT. This chain links TRBV7-9 with TRBJ1-3; D remains unclear. CDR3 length equals 13 residues. The germline gives CDR1 SEHNR, CDR2 FQNEAQ (reference sequence). V lost 7 bases to trimming and J lost 0 bases, with 7 bases between them.